This entry is about one T cell receptor (beta chain). The data are from a study of shared clonotypes between healthy human individuals. Nashville, Tennessee was home to all donors, each a Caucasian adult. The CDR3 is 17 amino acids. V trimming: 1 base; J trimming: 1 base; junction bases outside the gene matches: 6. Germline CDR1 LNHDA, CDR2 SQIVND (reference sequence). Some 30,000 T cell genomes (around 200 ng DNA) went into each sorted-subset replicate. Only in-frame clones appear in the TCRdb table, and some are missing; sequencing was by immunoSEQ multiplex PCR. The sample holds about 2.4 million clones; approximately 90% are singletons and the top ten take around 0.14%.

J is TRBJ1-5 and V is TRBV19; 8 nucleotides match TRBD1. The source of this sequence is a man younger than 30 in good health. The sequenced sample consisted of naive CD4+ T cells sorted from blood. Subset in this sample: CD45RA+ positively selected. The CDR3: CASSIGAGGVSNQPQHF. DNA of the CDR3: TGTGCCAGTAGTATAGGGGCAGGGGGCGTGAGCAATCAGCCCCAGCATTTT.